This T cell receptor (beta chain) is from a study of T cell repertoires in cytomegalovirus infection (dated by TCRdb to the late 2010s). In terms of the full investigation: Recently identified HLA-C-restricted CMV epitopes, whose presentation resists viral immunomodulation, were targeted by peptide stimulations together with well-studied HLA-B-restricted epitopes. The HLA type of each donor mattered for the analysis, because public TCR beta signatures pointed to carriage of CMV infection along with the matching HLA type.

This clonotype has just a few counts. Its antigen is not yet known. No base quality information exists; no much larger clone differs at one position. What the study reported, not specific to this receptor: In both this cohort and an independent roughly 330-donor cohort, the cumulative frequency of public TCR beta family members distinguished carriers of CMV infection plus the relevant HLA type. The ex vivo response was dominated by HLA-C-restricted CMV-specific TCR beta clonotypes, which also provided the single most frequent clonotype in two of eight donors.

TCRdb lists the instrument as Illumina HiSeq 1500. The raw public reads went through TCRdb reprocessing: fastp at Q25, MiXCR clone calling, in-frame beta chains kept. CDR3 protein duplicates are merged, each entry listing the most common genes and DNA. The sample data list fewer than 850,000 distinct CDR3 sequences, and almost 30% of these were observed just once. The top ten constitute 13% of the sample. The CDR3 sequence holds 10 residues, the cysteine and phenylalanine included. The DNA shown is the 30-base CDR3, in frame from base 1. CDR1 and CDR2, looked up from the germline V gene (reference sequence), are MNHNY and SVGAGI. V and J lose 9 bases and 4 bases, and a span of 6 bases separates them. The treatment or condition label, as the study defines it: in vitro stimulation with specific CMV peptide epitopes to enrich CMV-specific T cells.

This receptor was identified in a human donor in good health (CMV status not recorded). Some clones in this sample may be carry-over from other donors' samples. The sequence links TRBV6-6 to TRBJ1-1; the D gene is unclear. The specimen comprised cultured CD8+ T cells from PBMCs, sampled from culture after CMV antigen stimulation. The bases are TGTGCCAGTGAGGGCACTGAAGCTTTCTTT. It is translated as CASEGTEAFF.